In its sample, the clone carrying this T cell receptor (beta chain) was seen once. Its antigen is unknown. These data come from a study of cytomegalovirus exposure and HLA in healthy donors. General study results and limits: Researchers reported from a later analysis that most CMV-associated TCR beta chains appeared HLA-restricted. Most TCR sequences were rare, but some public TCRs occurred in many donors. Analysis was carried out at a later point, and it linked a missense DCLRE1C variant to TCR beta V- and J-gene trimming. The likely origin of a cluster of highly shared sequence variants was a sequencing artifact.

PCR employed 60 Vbeta and 13 Jbeta primers. Clones were read by immunoSEQ multiplex PCR, and TCRdb kept only the in-frame ones, dropping some. The table has around 150,000 clones, approximately 80% seen once. V was cut by 1 base and J by 7 bases, with 8 bases left in between. CDR1 and CDR2 (germline): GTSNPN, SVGIG (reference sequence). The CDR3 spans 13 residues. This receptor was obtained from a male donor in good health and CMV-seropositive. The material sequenced was PBMCs. The rearrangement links TRBV30 to TRBJ1-6; a weak D match, TRBD1 (5 bases). The DNA of the CDR3 is TGTGCCTGGAGTGCGGAGGGGAATTCACCCCTCCACTTT. Translating it yields CAWSAEGNSPLHF.